A selection of T cell receptor beta chains follows, all from one sample in a study of T cell responses to AZD1222 COVID-19 vaccine. Sequencing was performed with immunoSEQ multiplex PCR; in TCRdb, only in-frame clones are kept and a portion is missing. Among roughly 140,000 clones, around 90% were seen once, and the ten largest hold about 3%. The sample consisted of peripheral blood, taken on day 0 of MenACWY control vaccination. These receptors originate from an adult in good health. The CDR3 runs from the conserved cysteine through the conserved F or W. D genes are given only for firm matches. Rows may omit the clone size; those that give it use once, few, many or a size class.

CDR3: CASSQVGTGDEKLFF
DNA: TGTGCCAGCAGCCAAGTAGGGACAGGGGATGAAAAACTGTTTTTT
J: TRBJ1-4
size: NA
D: TRBD1
V: TRBV3-1/TRBV3-2

CDR3: CASSPRPGTANMNTEAFF
DNA: TGTGCCAGCAGCCCCCGCCCCGGGACAGCCAATATGAACACTGAAGCTTTCTTT
J: TRBJ1-1
size: NA
D: TRBD1
V: TRBV9

CDR3: CASSLGGWAAGGNQPQHF
DNA: TGTGCCAGCAGCTTAGGGGGCTGGGCAGCCGGGGGCAATCAGCCCCAGCATTTT
J: TRBJ1-5
size: NA
D: NA
V: TRBV7-2

CDR3: CSVLSGTGSYEQYF
DNA: TGCAGCGTTCTATCCGGGACAGGGTCTTACGAGCAGTACTTC
J: TRBJ2-7
size: NA
D: TRBD1
V: TRBV29-1

CDR3: CASSSMDGGWSEQYF
DNA: TGTGCCAGTAGTTCCATGGACGGTGGATGGAGTGAGCAGTACTTC
J: TRBJ2-7
size: NA
D: NA
V: TRBV19

CDR3: CASSSGHQGTEAFF
DNA: TGTGCCAGCAGCTCAGGGCATCAGGGCACTGAAGCTTTCTTT
J: TRBJ1-1
size: NA
D: NA
V: TRBV3-1/TRBV3-2

CDR3: CASSQGQTNSPLHF
DNA: TGTGCCAGCAGCCAGGGACAGACGAATTCACCCCTCCACTTT
J: TRBJ1-6
size: NA
D: TRBD1
V: TRBV3-1/TRBV3-2

CDR3: CAWSVQGNTIYF
DNA: TGTGCCTGGAGTGTACAGGGAAACACCATATATTTT
J: TRBJ1-3
size: NA
D: NA
V: TRBV30

CDR3: CASSVRTGITDEQYF
DNA: TGTGCCAGCAGCGTTCGGACAGGGATTACGGACGAGCAGTACTTC
J: TRBJ2-7
size: NA
D: TRBD1
V: TRBV9

CDR3: CASSTRGVNSPLHF
DNA: TGTGCCAGCAGTACCAGGGGAGTGAATTCACCCCTCCACTTT
J: TRBJ1-6
size: few
D: NA
V: TRBV6-5

CDR3: CATSKPDTEAFF
DNA: TGTGCCACCAGCAAACCGGACACTGAAGCTTTCTTT
J: TRBJ1-1
size: NA
D: NA
V: TRBV15

CDR3: CASSQDRPIRNTEAFF
DNA: TGTGCCAGCAGCCAAGATCGGCCAATCAGGAACACTGAAGCTTTCTTT
J: TRBJ1-1
size: NA
D: NA
V: TRBV3-1/TRBV3-2

CDR3: CATSDNRVTDTQYF
DNA: TGTGCCACCAGTGACAACAGGGTTACAGATACGCAGTATTTT
J: TRBJ2-3
size: NA
D: NA
V: TRBV24-1

CDR3: CSARDRETQYF
DNA: TGCAGTGCTAGAGACAGGGAGACCCAGTACTTC
J: TRBJ2-5
size: NA
D: NA
V: TRBV20-1

CDR3: CASRRGQLMNTEAFF
DNA: TGTGCCAGCAGGAGGGGGCAGCTCATGAACACTGAAGCTTTCTTT
J: TRBJ1-1
size: NA
D: TRBD1
V: TRBV27

CDR3: CASKQTNTGELFF
DNA: TGTGCCAGTAAGCAGACGAACACCGGGGAGCTGTTTTTT
J: TRBJ2-2
size: NA
D: NA
V: TRBV19

CDR3: CATSALSRNTGELFF
DNA: TGTGCCACCAGTGCCCTCTCTAGGAACACCGGGGAGCTGTTTTTT
J: TRBJ2-2
size: NA
D: NA
V: TRBV24-1

CDR3: CASSPADGLAVGPHNEQFF
DNA: TGTGCCAGCAGCCCGGCGGACGGACTAGCGGTCGGTCCCCACAATGAGCAGTTCTTC
J: TRBJ2-1
size: NA
D: TRBD2
V: TRBV7-9

CDR3: CASSLVAGDRYEQYF
DNA: TGTGCCAGCAGTTTGGTAGCGGGAGATCGGTACGAGCAGTACTTC
J: TRBJ2-7
size: NA
D: TRBD2
V: TRBV27

CDR3: CATSRGQDRGYEQYF
DNA: TGTGCCACCAGCAGAGGTCAGGACAGGGGTTACGAGCAGTACTTC
J: TRBJ2-7
size: NA
D: TRBD1
V: TRBV15